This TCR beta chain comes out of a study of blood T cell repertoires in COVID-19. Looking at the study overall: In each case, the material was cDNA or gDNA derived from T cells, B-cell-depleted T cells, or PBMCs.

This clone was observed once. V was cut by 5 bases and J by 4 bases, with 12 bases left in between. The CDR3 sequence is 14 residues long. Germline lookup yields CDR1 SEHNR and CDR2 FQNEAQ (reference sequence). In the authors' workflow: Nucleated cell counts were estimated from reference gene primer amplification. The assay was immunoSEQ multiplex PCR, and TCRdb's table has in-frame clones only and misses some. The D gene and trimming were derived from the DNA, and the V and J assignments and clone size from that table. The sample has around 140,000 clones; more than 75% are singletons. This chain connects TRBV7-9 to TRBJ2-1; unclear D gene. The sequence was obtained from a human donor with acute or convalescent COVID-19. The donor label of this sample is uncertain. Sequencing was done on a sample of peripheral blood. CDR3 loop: CASSPMAGYNEQFF. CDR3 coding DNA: TGTGCCAGCAGCCCCATGGCAGGTTACAATGAGCAGTTCTTC.